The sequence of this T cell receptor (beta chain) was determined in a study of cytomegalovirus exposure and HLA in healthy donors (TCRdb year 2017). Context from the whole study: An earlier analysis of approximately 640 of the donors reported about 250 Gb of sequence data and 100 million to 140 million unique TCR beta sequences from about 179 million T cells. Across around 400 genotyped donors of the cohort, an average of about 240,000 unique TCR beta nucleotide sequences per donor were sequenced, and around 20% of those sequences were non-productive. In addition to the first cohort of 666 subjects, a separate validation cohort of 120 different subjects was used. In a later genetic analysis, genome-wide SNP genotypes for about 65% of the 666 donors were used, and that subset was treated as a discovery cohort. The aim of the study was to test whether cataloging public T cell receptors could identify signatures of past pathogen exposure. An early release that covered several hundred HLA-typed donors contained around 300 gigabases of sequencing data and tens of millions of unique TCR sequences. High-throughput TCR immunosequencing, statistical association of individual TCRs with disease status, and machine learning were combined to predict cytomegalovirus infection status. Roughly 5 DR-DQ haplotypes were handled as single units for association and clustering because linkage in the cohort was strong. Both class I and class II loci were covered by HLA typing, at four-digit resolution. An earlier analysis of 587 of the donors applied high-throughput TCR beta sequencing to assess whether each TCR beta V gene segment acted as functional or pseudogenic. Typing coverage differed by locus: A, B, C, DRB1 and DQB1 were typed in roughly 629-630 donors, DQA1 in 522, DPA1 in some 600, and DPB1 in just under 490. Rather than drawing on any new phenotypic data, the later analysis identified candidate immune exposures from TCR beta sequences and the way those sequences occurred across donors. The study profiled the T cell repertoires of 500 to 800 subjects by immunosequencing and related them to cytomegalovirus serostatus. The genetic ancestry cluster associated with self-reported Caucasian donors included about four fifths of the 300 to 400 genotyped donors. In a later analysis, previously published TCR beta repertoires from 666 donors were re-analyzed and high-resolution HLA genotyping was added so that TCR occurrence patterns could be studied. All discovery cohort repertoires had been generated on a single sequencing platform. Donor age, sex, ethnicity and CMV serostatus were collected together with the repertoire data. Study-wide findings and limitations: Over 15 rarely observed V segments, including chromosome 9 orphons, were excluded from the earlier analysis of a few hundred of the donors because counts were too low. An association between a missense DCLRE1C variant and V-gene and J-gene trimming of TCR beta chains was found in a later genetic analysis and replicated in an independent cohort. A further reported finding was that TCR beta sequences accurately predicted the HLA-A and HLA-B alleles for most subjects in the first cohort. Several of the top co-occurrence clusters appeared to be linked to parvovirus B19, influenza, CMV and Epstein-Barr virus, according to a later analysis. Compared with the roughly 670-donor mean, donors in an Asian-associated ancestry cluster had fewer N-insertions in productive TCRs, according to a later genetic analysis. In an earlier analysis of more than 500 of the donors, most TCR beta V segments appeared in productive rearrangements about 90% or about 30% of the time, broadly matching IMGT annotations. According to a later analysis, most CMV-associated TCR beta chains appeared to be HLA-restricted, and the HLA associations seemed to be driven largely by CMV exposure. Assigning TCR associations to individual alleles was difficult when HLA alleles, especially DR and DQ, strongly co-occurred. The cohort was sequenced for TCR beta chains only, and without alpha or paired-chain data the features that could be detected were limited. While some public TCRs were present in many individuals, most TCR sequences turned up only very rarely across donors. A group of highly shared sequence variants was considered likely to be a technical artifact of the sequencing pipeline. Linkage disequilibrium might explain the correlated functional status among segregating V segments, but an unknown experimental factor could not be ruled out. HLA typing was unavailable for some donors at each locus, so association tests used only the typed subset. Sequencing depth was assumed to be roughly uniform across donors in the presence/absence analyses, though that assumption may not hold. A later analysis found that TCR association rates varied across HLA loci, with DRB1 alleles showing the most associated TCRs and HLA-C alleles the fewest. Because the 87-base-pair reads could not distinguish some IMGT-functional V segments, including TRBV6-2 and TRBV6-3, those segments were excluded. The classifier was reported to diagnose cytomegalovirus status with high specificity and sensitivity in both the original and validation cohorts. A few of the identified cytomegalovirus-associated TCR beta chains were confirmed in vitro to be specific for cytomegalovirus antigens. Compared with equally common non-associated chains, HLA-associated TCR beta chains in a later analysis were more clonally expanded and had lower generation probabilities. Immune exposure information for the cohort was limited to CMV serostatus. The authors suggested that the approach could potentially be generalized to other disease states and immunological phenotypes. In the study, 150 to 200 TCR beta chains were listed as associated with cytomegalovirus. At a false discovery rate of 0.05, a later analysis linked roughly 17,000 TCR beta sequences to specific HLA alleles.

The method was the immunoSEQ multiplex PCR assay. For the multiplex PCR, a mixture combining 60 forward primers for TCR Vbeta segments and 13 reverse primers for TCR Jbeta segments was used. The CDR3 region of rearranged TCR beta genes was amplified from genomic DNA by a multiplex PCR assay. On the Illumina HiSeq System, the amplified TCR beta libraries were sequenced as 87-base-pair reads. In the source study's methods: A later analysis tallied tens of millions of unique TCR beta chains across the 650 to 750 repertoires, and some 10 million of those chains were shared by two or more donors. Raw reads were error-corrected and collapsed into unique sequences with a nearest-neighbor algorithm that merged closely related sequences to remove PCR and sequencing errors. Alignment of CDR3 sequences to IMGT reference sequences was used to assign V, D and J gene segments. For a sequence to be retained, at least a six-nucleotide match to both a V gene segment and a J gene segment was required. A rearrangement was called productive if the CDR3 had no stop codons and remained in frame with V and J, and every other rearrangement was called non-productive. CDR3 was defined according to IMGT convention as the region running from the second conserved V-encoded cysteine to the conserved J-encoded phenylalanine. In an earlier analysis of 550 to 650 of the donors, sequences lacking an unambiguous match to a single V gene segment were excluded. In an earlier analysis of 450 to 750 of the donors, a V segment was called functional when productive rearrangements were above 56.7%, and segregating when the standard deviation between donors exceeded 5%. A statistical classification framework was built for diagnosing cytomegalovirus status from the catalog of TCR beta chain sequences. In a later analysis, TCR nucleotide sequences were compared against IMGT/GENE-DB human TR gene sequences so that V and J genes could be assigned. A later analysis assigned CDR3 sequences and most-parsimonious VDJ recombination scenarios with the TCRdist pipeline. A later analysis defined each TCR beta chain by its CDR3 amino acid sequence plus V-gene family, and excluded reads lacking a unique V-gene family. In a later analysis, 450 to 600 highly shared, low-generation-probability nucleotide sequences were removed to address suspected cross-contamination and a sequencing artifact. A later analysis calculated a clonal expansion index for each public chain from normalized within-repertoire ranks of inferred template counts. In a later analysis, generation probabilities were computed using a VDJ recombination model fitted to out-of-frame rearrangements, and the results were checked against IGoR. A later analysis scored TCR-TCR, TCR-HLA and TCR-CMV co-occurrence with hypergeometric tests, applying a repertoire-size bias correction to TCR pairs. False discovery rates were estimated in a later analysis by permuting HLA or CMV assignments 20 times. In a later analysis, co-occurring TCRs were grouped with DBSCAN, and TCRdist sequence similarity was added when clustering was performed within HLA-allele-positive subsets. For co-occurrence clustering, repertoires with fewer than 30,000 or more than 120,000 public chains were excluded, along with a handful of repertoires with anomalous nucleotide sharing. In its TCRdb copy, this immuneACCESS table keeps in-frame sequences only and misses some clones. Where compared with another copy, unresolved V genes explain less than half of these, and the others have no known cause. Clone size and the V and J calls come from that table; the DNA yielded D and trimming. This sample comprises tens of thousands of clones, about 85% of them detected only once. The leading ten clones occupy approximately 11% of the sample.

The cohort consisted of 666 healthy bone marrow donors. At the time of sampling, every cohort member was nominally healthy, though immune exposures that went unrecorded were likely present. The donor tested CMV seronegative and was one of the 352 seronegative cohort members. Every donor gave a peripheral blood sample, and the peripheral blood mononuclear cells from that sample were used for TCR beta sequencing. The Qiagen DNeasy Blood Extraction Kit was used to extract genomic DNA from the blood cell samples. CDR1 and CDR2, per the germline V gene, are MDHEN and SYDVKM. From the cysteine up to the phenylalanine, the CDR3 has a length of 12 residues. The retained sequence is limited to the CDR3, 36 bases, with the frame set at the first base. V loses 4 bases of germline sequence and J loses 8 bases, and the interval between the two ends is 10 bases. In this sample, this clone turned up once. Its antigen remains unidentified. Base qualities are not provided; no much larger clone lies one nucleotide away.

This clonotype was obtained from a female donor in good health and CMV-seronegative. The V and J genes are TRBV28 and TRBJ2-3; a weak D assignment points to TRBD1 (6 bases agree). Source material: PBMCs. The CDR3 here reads CASSSQGSTQYF. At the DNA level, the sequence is TGTGCCAGCAGTTCCCAGGGGTCTACGCAGTATTTT. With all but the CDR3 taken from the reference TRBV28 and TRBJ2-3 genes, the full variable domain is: DVKVTQSSRYLVKRTGEKVFLECVQDMDHENMFWYRQDPGLGLRLIYFSYDVKMKEKGDIPEGYSVSREKKERFSLILESASTNQTSMYLCASSSQGSTQYFGPGTRLTVL.